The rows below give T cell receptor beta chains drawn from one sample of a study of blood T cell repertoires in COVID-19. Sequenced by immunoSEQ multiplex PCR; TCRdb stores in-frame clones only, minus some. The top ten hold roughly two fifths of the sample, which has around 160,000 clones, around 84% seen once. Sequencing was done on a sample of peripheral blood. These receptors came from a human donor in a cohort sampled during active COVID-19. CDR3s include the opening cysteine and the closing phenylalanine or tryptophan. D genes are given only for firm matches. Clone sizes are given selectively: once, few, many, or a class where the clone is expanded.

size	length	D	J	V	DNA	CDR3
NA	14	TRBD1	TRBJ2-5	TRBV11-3	TGTGCCAGCAGCGCCTACAGGGGTCAAGAGACCCAGTACTTC	CASSAYRGQETQYF
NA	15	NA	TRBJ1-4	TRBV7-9	TGTGCCAGCAGCTTATCTTCAGGGGCAAATGAAAAACTGTTTTTT	CASSLSSGANEKLFF
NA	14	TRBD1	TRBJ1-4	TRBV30	TGTGCCTGGAGTGTGTTGCAGGGGGGTGAAAAACTGTTTTTT	CAWSVLQGGEKLFF
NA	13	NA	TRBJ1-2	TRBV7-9	TGTGCCAGCAGCTTCGGGGGAGGCTATGGCTACACCTTC	CASSFGGGYGYTF
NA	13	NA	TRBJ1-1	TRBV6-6	TGTGCCAGCACTACAGGGATGGGTACTGAAGCTTTCTTT	CASTTGMGTEAFF
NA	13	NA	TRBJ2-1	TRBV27	TGTGCCAGCAGTTTCTTGCTAGACAATGAGCAGTTCTTC	CASSFLLDNEQFF
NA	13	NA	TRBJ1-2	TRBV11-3	TGTGCCAGCAGCCCGACTTCGAACTATGGCTACACCTTC	CASSPTSNYGYTF
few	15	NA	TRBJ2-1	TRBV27	TGTGCCAGCAGTTTAGGGGGGGGGCTCTACAATGAGCAGTTCTTC	CASSLGGGLYNEQFF
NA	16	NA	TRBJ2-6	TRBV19	TGTGCCAGTAGCGCGCTACAGGTTTCTGGGGCCAACGTCCTGACTTTC	CASSALQVSGANVLTF
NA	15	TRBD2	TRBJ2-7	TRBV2	TGTGCCAGCGGCCTTAGCGGGGGGCCTCCCTACGAGCAGTACTTC	CASGLSGGPPYEQYF
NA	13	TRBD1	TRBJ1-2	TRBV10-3	TGTGCCAGCTGGACCGGGACAGGGAATGGCTACACCTTC	CASWTGTGNGYTF
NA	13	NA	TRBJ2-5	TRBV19	TGTGCCAGTAGCAGACAGTCCGAAGAGACCCAGTACTTC	CASSRQSEETQYF
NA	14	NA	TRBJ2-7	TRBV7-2	TGTGCCAGCAGCCCCAGCCGGGACAACTACGAGCAGTACTTC	CASSPSRDNYEQYF
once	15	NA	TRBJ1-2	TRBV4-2	TGTGCCAGCAGCCAAACTAACCCCGGGAGCTATGGCTACACCTTC	CASSQTNPGSYGYTF
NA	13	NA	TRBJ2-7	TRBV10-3	TGTGCCATCCGCGACACCCACTCCTACGAGCAGTACTTC	CAIRDTHSYEQYF
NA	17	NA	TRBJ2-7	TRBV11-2	TGTGCCAGCAGCTTACAGTTGGGGGGATTGAGGACCTACGAGCAGTACTTC	CASSLQLGGLRTYEQYF
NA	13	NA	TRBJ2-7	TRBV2	TGTGCCAGCAGTGAAGAGGGGACAAACGAGCAGTACTTC	CASSEEGTNEQYF
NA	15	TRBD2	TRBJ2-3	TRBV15	TGTGCCACCAGCAGACTAGCGGGGGGGCCAGATACGCAGTATTTT	CATSRLAGGPDTQYF
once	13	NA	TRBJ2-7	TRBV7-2	TGTGCCAGCAGCTTGGGCAGAAACTACGAGCAGTACTTC	CASSLGRNYEQYF
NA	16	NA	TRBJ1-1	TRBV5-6	TGTGCCAGCAGTGGGGGGGCGGTGGTTTTTAACACTGAAGCTTTCTTT	CASSGGAVVFNTEAFF
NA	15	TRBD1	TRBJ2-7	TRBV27	TGTGCCAGCAGGCCCCCCACAGGGGCAGTAAACGAGCAGTACTTC	CASRPPTGAVNEQYF
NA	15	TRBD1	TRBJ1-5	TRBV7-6	TGTGCCAGCAGCTTAGAGGACAGGGGCAGCCAGCCCCAGCATTTT	CASSLEDRGSQPQHF
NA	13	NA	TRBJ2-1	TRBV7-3	TGTGCCAGCAGCCAAGACACCTTCGGTGAGCAGTTCTTC	CASSQDTFGEQFF
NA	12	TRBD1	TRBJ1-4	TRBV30	TGTGCCTGGGCTGGACAGGGGGAAAAACTGTTTTTT	CAWAGQGEKLFF
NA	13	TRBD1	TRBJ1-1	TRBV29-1	TGCAGCGTCCGTAGGGGGCAGCGCACTGAAGCTTTCTTT	CSVRRGQRTEAFF
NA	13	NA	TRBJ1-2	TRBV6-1	TGTGCCAGCAGTGAAGCTGGAGACTATGGCTACACCTTC	CASSEAGDYGYTF
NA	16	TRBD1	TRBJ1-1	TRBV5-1	TGCGCCAGCAGCTTGGAAGGGACAGGTGTCAACACTGAAGCTTTCTTT	CASSLEGTGVNTEAFF
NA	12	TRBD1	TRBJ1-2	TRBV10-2	TGCGCCAGTTCACAGGGGGGCTATGGCTACACCTTC	CASSQGGYGYTF
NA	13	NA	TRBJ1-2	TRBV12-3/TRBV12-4	TGTGCCAGCAGCTTGGCGGGGGCCAGGGGCTACACCTTC	CASSLAGARGYTF
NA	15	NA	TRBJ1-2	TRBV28	TGTGCCAGCAGTTTAGGGTGGGGGCTGGGGTATGGCTACACCTTC	CASSLGWGLGYGYTF
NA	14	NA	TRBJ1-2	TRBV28	TGTGCCAGCAGCCAGTTGAGGCCCAGCTATGGCTACACCTTC	CASSQLRPSYGYTF
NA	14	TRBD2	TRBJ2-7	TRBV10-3	TGTGCCATCAGTGGCACTAGCGGGGCTTACGAGCAGTACTTC	CAISGTSGAYEQYF
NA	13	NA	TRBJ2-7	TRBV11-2	TGTGCCAGCAGCTTAGGACAGCCTTTTGAGCAGTACTTC	CASSLGQPFEQYF
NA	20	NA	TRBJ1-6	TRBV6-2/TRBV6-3	TGTGCCAGCAGTTACAGCGGTGAGAGTGACGCCTACCCCTATAATTCACCCCTCCACTTT	CASSYSGESDAYPYNSPLHF
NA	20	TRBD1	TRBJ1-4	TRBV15	TGTGCCACCAGCAGAGATCGACGATGGGACAGGGGACTTGCGGGGGAAAAACTGTTTTTT	CATSRDRRWDRGLAGEKLFF
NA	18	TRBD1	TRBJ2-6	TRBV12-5	TGTGCTAGTGGTTTGAAAGGACAGGGGGCGACTGGGGCCAACGTCCTGACTTTC	CASGLKGQGATGANVLTF
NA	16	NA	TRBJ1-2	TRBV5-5	TGTGCCAGCAGCTTGGACGGTACAGGAAACATCTATGGCTACACCTTC	CASSLDGTGNIYGYTF
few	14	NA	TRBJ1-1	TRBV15	TGTGCCACCAGCAGACCGGGACTCAACACTGAAGCTTTCTTT	CATSRPGLNTEAFF